Listed below are T cell receptor beta chains from one sample, sequenced in a study of T cell repertoires in cytomegalovirus infection. Each CDR3 protein gets one entry after TCRdb re-called the reads with MiXCR. The sample holds around 230,000 distinct CDR3 sequences, 5% to 8.5% seen once. Source material: PBMCs. Receptors originate from a human donor in good health (CMV status not recorded). Some clones in this sample may be carry-over from other donors' samples. Both conserved end residues are part of each CDR3. A D gene is named only where the DNA matches it firmly. The listing skips clone size in some rows; elsewhere it reads once, few, many or a size class.

d_call: -; j_call: TRBJ1-2; v_call: TRBV5-1; clone_size: few; cdr3_nt: TGCGCCAGCAGCCTTGGAATAGGGAACTATGGCTACACCTTC; cdr3_aa: CASSLGIGNYGYTF
d_call: -; j_call: TRBJ1-6; v_call: TRBV7-2; clone_size: many; cdr3_nt: TGTGCCAGCAGCTTCTACAGGGTGGCCCGATCACCCCTCCACTTT; cdr3_aa: CASSFYRVARSPLHF
d_call: TRBD1; j_call: TRBJ2-1; v_call: TRBV6-1; clone_size: many; cdr3_nt: TGTGCCAGTGTAAGGACAGGGAAGGGAGATGAGCAGTTCTTC; cdr3_aa: CASVRTGKGDEQFF
d_call: -; j_call: TRBJ2-5; v_call: TRBV20-1; clone_size: many; cdr3_nt: TGCAGTGCTACCGACAGGAAAGAGACCCAGTACTTC; cdr3_aa: CSATDRKETQYF
d_call: TRBD2; j_call: TRBJ2-7; v_call: TRBV7-9; clone_size: -; cdr3_nt: TGTGCCAGCAGCTCTCCAGGACTAGACGAGCAGTACTTC; cdr3_aa: CASSSPGLDEQYF
d_call: -; j_call: TRBJ2-4; v_call: TRBV28; clone_size: few; cdr3_nt: TGTGCCAGCAGGGGTCCCAAAAACATTCAGTACTTC; cdr3_aa: CASRGPKNIQYF
d_call: -; j_call: TRBJ2-2; v_call: TRBV20-1; clone_size: few; cdr3_nt: TGCAGTGCTAGGTCTTTCGGGGAGCTGTTTTTT; cdr3_aa: CSARSFGELFF
d_call: -; j_call: TRBJ1-2; v_call: TRBV9; clone_size: many; cdr3_nt: TGTGCCAGCAGCCCTAGTAGTGGTAACTATGGCTACACCTTC; cdr3_aa: CASSPSSGNYGYTF
d_call: -; j_call: TRBJ2-3; v_call: TRBV7-7; clone_size: many; cdr3_nt: TGTGCTAGCAGCTTAAACTCCTACACAGATACGCAGTATTTT; cdr3_aa: CASSLNSYTDTQYF
d_call: -; j_call: TRBJ2-3; v_call: TRBV15; clone_size: -; cdr3_nt: TGTGCCACCAGCAGTGACCGGGACCTTCACACAGATACGCAGTATTTT; cdr3_aa: CATSSDRDLHTDTQYF
d_call: -; j_call: TRBJ1-1; v_call: TRBV4-2; clone_size: few; cdr3_nt: TGTGCCAGCAGCCAACCCAATTCCGGGACGATGAACACTGAAGCTTTCTTT; cdr3_aa: CASSQPNSGTMNTEAFF
d_call: TRBD1; j_call: TRBJ2-2; v_call: TRBV12-3/TRBV12-4; clone_size: many; cdr3_nt: TGTGCCAGCAGTTACAGGGGGTTGAACGGGGAGCTGTTTTTT; cdr3_aa: CASSYRGLNGELFF
d_call: TRBD2; j_call: TRBJ2-1; v_call: TRBV6-2/TRBV6-3; clone_size: -; cdr3_nt: TGTGCCAGCACTTTGACGGGGAGCGGGGGTTACAATGAGCAGTTCTTC; cdr3_aa: CASTLTGSGGYNEQFF
d_call: -; j_call: TRBJ1-1; v_call: TRBV7-2; clone_size: many; cdr3_nt: TGTGCCAGCAGCTTAGGTGGTCAGGGCCGAGCTTTCTTT; cdr3_aa: CASSLGGQGRAFF
d_call: -; j_call: TRBJ1-4; v_call: TRBV4-1; clone_size: many; cdr3_nt: TGCGCCAGCAGCCAGAGGACCGGGGCAACTAATGAAAAACTGTTTTTT; cdr3_aa: CASSQRTGATNEKLFF
d_call: -; j_call: TRBJ2-7; v_call: TRBV12-3/TRBV12-4; clone_size: many; cdr3_nt: TGTGCCAGCAGTTTGGTCAGTTCCTACGAGCAGTACTTC; cdr3_aa: CASSLVSSYEQYF
d_call: TRBD1; j_call: TRBJ2-7; v_call: TRBV2; clone_size: many; cdr3_nt: TGTGCCAGCGGGCCGGACAGGGGTTATAGCGGCACCTACGAGCAGTACTTC; cdr3_aa: CASGPDRGYSGTYEQYF
d_call: -; j_call: TRBJ2-1; v_call: TRBV6-2/TRBV6-3; clone_size: many; cdr3_nt: TGTGCCAGCAGTTACTCTCTCCTTCGGGGGTACAATGAGCAGTTCTTC; cdr3_aa: CASSYSLLRGYNEQFF
d_call: -; j_call: TRBJ1-1; v_call: TRBV29-1; clone_size: many; cdr3_nt: TGCAGCGTTGTGTGGGGAATTGGCGCTGAAGCTTTCTTT; cdr3_aa: CSVVWGIGAEAFF
d_call: TRBD1; j_call: TRBJ2-1; v_call: TRBV9; clone_size: many; cdr3_nt: TGTGCCAGCAGCGTGGGGACAGGGTTGGGCGATGAGCAGTTCTTC; cdr3_aa: CASSVGTGLGDEQFF
d_call: TRBD1; j_call: TRBJ2-7; v_call: TRBV5-5; clone_size: many; cdr3_nt: TGTGCCAGCAGCGCTGGACAGGGCTACGAGCAGTACTTC; cdr3_aa: CASSAGQGYEQYF
d_call: -; j_call: TRBJ2-7; v_call: TRBV7-8; clone_size: many; cdr3_nt: TGTGCCAGCAGCGTTAGACCAAGGAGCTCCTACGAGCAGTACTTC; cdr3_aa: CASSVRPRSSYEQYF